Shown below are 7 T cell receptor beta chains from a single sample sequenced in a study of T cell clonality in common variable immunodeficiency. Method: immunoSEQ multiplex PCR; TCRdb's copy keeps in-frame clones and lacks some. The record shows some 40,000 clones for this sample, with no singletons present. The sequenced sample consisted of peripheral blood mononuclear cells. The receptors originated from a person aged 18-70 years in good health.

This clone showed up many times. The CDR3 end is not reached by the read, which stops 3 residues before it; the germline J gene fills it in. This chain connects TRBV12-5 to TRBJ1-2; D unresolved. CDR1 is LGHNT and CDR2 is FRNRAP in the germline V gene. The CDR3 totals 17 residues. Trimming shortened V by 4 bases and J by 4 bases, and 22 bases separated the two germline ends. CDR3 loop: CASGCPPFMARVYGYTF. The part of the CDR3 DNA that was read is TGTGCTAGTGGTTGCCCTCCTTTTATGGCCCGGGTCTATGGC.

This clone came up many times. The read stops 3 residues short of the end of the CDR3; the missing end is completed from the germline J gene. The J gene is TRBJ2-2, the V gene TRBV20-1; D not certain. V lost 2 bases and J lost 2, with 3 bases in between. The CDR3 spans 12 residues. Germline CDR1 reads DFQATT; CDR2 reads SNEGSKA (reference sequence). Partial CDR3 DNA: TGCAGTGCTAGACCTAACACCGGGGAG. This codes for CSARPNTGE. In full, the CDR3 reads CSARPNTGELFF.

This clone was counted many times. The CDR3 end falls 3 residues outside the read, so it is completed with the germline J gene. V usage is TRBV10-3 and J usage is TRBJ2-5; 8 bases fit TRBD1. From germline, CDR1 is ENHRY and CDR2 SYGVKD. Trimming cost V 4 bases and J 5 bases; bases outside gene matches: 6. This CDR3 contains 14 residues. Incomplete CDR3 DNA: TGTGCCATCAGTGCGGCAGGGGGCGGGGAGACC. Encoded protein: CAISAAGGGET. The full CDR3 reads CAISAAGGGETQYF.

This clone was seen many times. The read ends 3 residues before the CDR3 terminus; that terminus is restored from the germline J gene. The gene calls are TRBV20-1 and TRBJ1-1, with D tentatively TRBD1 (5 bases). Deletions cut 3 bases from V and 5 bases from J, with 16 bases between. The length of the CDR3 is 14 residues. Germline CDR1 DFQATT, CDR2 SNEGSKA (reference sequence). This CDR3 reads CSASMDILRTEAFF. CDR3 DNA, as far as it was read: TGCAGTGCTAGTATGGACATCCTTAGGACTGAA.

This clone was counted many times. The CDR3 end lies 3 residues beyond the end of the read and is filled in from the germline J gene. The rearrangement links TRBV18 to TRBJ1-2; the match to TRBD1 covers 8 bases. Germline V gives CDR1 KGHSH, CDR2 LQKENI. This CDR3 is built from 16 residues. CDR3 DNA, as far as it was read: TGTGCCAGCTCACCATTCCCAGGGGGCGCGGGCTACGGC. As protein: CASSPFPGGAGYG. The complete CDR3 sequence is CASSPFPGGAGYGYTF.

This clone was counted ten times or more. Read data end 3 residues before the CDR3 end; the end is taken from the germline J gene. The chain couples TRBV12-3 or TRBV12-4 to TRBJ1-6; 7 bases map to TRBD1. J gave up 9 bases and V 2 bases, and 7 bases lay outside the gene matches. The CDR3 contains 15 residues. The CDR3 bases that were read are TGTGCCAGCAGTTTATACCCAGGGGGGACTTCACCC. This encodes CASSLYPGGTSP. The whole CDR3 sequence is CASSLYPGGTSPLHF.

At least ten counts were recorded for this clone. The read comes to an end 3 residues before the CDR3 does, leaving the germline J gene to fill in the end. The chain links TRBV7-2 to TRBJ1-6, with D perhaps matching TRBD1 (5 bases). The CDR3 sequence is 14 residues long. The ends were cut back, 6 bases at V and 10 bases at J, with 16 bases in the middle. The V gene's germline CDR1 is SGHTA and CDR2 FQGNSA. CDR3 sequence reads: CASRVGATGSPLHF. The DNA read from the CDR3 is TGTGCCAGCAGGGTTGGGGCTACCGGCTCACCC.